This TCR beta chain is from a study of identical twins. In TCRdb, the 5' RACE reads were re-called with MiXCR into one record per CDR3 protein. The data show hundreds of thousands of distinct CDR3 sequences, with roughly 12% seen just once and around 1.5% held by the top ten. V was clipped by 6 bases and J by 4 bases; unmatched bases: 6. The CDR3 loop spans 14 amino acids. From germline, CDR1 is DFQATT and CDR2 SNEGSKA (reference sequence). These data also formed part of another study, on yellow fever vaccine responses in identical twins.

The sequenced sample was PBMCs. The source of this sequence is a woman aged 18-30 years in good health. This chain uses TRBV20-1 with TRBJ2-1, with 10 bases fitting TRBD2. CDR3 in amino acids: CSAPPSGSYNEQFF. DNA for the CDR3: TGCAGTGCCCCCCCTAGCGGGAGTTACAATGAGCAGTTCTTC.